The T cell receptor (beta chain) under discussion was sequenced for a study of Graves' ophthalmopathy and Graves' hyperthyroidism. The study amplified TCR beta CDR3 regions using RNA transcripts. Second-round multiplex PCR followed a first-round RT-PCR using HTBI primers. TCRdb reanalysed the multiplex PCR reads using MiXCR and keeps one entry per CDR3 protein. The sample records around 1,200,000 distinct CDR3 sequences, about two fifths being singletons. To note about this clonotype: As yet, its antigen is unknown.

Certain patients, namely those with other autoimmune diseases, uncontrolled infections, pregnancy or lactation, were excluded. Study-level findings and limits: Sensitivity of about 70% and specificity of approximately 76% were achieved by the model that predicted ophthalmopathy progression.

The sequence derives from an adult man with Graves' hyperthyroidism. What was sequenced was peripheral blood or thyroid tissue (not recorded which).

CDR3: CASMAGSFETQYF. The CDR3 coding sequence is TGTGCCAGCATGGCAGGGAGTTTCGAGACCCAGTACTTC. The gene calls are TRBV25-1 and TRBJ2-5; either TRBD1 or TRBD2 may fit D (5 bases each). CDR1 MGHDK and CDR2 SYGVNS come from the germline V gene. Trimming shortened V by 7 bases and J by 5 bases, and 14 bases separated the two germline ends. The CDR3 is 13 residues long.